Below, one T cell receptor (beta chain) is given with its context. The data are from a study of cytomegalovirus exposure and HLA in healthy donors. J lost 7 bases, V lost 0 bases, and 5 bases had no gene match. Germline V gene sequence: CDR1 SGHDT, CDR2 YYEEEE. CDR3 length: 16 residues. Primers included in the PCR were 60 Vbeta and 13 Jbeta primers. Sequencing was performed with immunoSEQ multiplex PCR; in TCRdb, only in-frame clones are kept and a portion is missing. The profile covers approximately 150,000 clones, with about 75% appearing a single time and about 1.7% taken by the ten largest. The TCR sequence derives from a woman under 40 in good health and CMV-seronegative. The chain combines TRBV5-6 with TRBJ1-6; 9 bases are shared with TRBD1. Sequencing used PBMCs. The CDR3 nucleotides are TGTGCCAGCAGCTTGGGCCCTACAGGGGGCAATTCACCCCTCCACTTT. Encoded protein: CASSLGPTGGNSPLHF.